This is a list of T cell receptor beta chains from one sample in a study of blood T cell repertoires in COVID-19. Some clones are missing from TCRdb's copy, which holds only in-frame ones; the method was immunoSEQ multiplex PCR. The sample has fewer than 250,000 clones, about 85% seen once. The material sequenced was PBMCs or T cells enriched from blood (not recorded which). These receptors originate from a man aged 25 to 45 who had recovered from COVID-19. Both conserved end residues are part of each CDR3. The order of the fields is CDR3 DNA, CDR3 protein, D gene, clone size, J gene, V gene. D genes are given only for firm matches. A row's size may be missing; if present it is once, few, many or a size class.

CDR3nt: TGTGCCAGCAAGAGCACCGGACAGGGCCAGCATTTT
CDR3aa: CASKSTGQGQHF
d_gene: TRBD1
abundance: -
j_gene: TRBJ1-5
v_gene: TRBV28

CDR3nt: TGTGCCAGCAGCACCCTCGGACAGTTCACCTACAATGAGCAGTTCTTC
CDR3aa: CASSTLGQFTYNEQFF
d_gene: -
abundance: once
j_gene: TRBJ2-1
v_gene: TRBV6-2/TRBV6-3

CDR3nt: TGTGCCAGCAGCCTCACAGGGGGTAGTAATTCACCCCTCCACTTT
CDR3aa: CASSLTGGSNSPLHF
d_gene: TRBD1
abundance: -
j_gene: TRBJ1-6
v_gene: TRBV7-9

CDR3nt: TGTGCCAGCAGTTTATTCATACAGGGTCGGTCCTACGAGCAGTACTTC
CDR3aa: CASSLFIQGRSYEQYF
d_gene: -
abundance: -
j_gene: TRBJ2-7
v_gene: TRBV28

CDR3nt: TGTGCCAGCAGCCCAAGGACTAGCGCGACCTACAATGAGCAGTTCTTC
CDR3aa: CASSPRTSATYNEQFF
d_gene: TRBD2
abundance: -
j_gene: TRBJ2-1
v_gene: TRBV11-1

CDR3nt: TGCGCCAGCAGGGTAGGGACAGGGGTGTCGTACGAGCAGTACTTC
CDR3aa: CASRVGTGVSYEQYF
d_gene: TRBD1
abundance: -
j_gene: TRBJ2-7
v_gene: TRBV5-1

CDR3nt: TGTGCCAGCAGCAATACTTACAGGAGTGTGAACACTGAAGCTTTCTTT
CDR3aa: CASSNTYRSVNTEAFF
d_gene: -
abundance: -
j_gene: TRBJ1-1
v_gene: TRBV11-2

CDR3nt: TGTGCCAGCAGCGAACCCCGACTAGCGGGAGGGCTTGGTGAGCAGTTCTTC
CDR3aa: CASSEPRLAGGLGEQFF
d_gene: -
abundance: -
j_gene: TRBJ2-1
v_gene: TRBV21-1

CDR3nt: TGCGCCAGCAGCTTGCGGCCGACCGGGACAGGCTTTAATTCACCCCTCCACTTT
CDR3aa: CASSLRPTGTGFNSPLHF
d_gene: TRBD1
abundance: -
j_gene: TRBJ1-6
v_gene: TRBV5-1

CDR3nt: TGTGCCACCGCTATCGGAGGAACAACTAATGAAAAACTGTTTTTT
CDR3aa: CATAIGGTTNEKLFF
d_gene: -
abundance: few
j_gene: TRBJ1-4
v_gene: TRBV24-1

CDR3nt: TGTGCCAGCAGGGTGACAGGGGGGCGCTACAATGAGCAGTTCTTC
CDR3aa: CASRVTGGRYNEQFF
d_gene: TRBD1
abundance: -
j_gene: TRBJ2-1
v_gene: TRBV5-6

CDR3nt: TGCGCCAGCAGCTGGGCTGGACAGGGGGGAGAGACCCAGTACTTC
CDR3aa: CASSWAGQGGETQYF
d_gene: TRBD1
abundance: -
j_gene: TRBJ2-5
v_gene: TRBV5-1

CDR3nt: TGTGCCAGCAGGAGGGACTATTCCTACGAGCAGTACTTC
CDR3aa: CASRRDYSYEQYF
d_gene: TRBD2
abundance: -
j_gene: TRBJ2-7
v_gene: TRBV12-3/TRBV12-4

CDR3nt: TGTGCCAGCAACGGGTTGAGCGGGGGTGAGCAGTTCTTC
CDR3aa: CASNGLSGGEQFF
d_gene: TRBD2
abundance: -
j_gene: TRBJ2-1
v_gene: TRBV2

CDR3nt: TGCGCCAGCCGCGACGGATACGGGGGGGGCAGCAATCAGCCCCAGCATTTT
CDR3aa: CASRDGYGGGSNQPQHF
d_gene: -
abundance: many
j_gene: TRBJ1-5
v_gene: TRBV7-4

CDR3nt: TGTGCCAGCAGAGATGACAGGGGCGGCACTGAAGCTTTCTTT
CDR3aa: CASRDDRGGTEAFF
d_gene: TRBD1
abundance: -
j_gene: TRBJ1-1
v_gene: TRBV2

CDR3nt: TGTGCCAGCAGCTTAAGGGCTAGCGGGAGTGAGAGAGAAAACATTCAGTACTTC
CDR3aa: CASSLRASGSERENIQYF
d_gene: TRBD2
abundance: -
j_gene: TRBJ2-4
v_gene: TRBV11-2